The 9 T cell receptor beta chains in this list originate from one sample, sequenced in a study of T-cell reconstitution after alpha-beta-depleted transplantation in children. The library targeted TCRbeta and was prepared with unique molecular identifiers. MiXCR, applied by TCRdb to the PCR reads, yields one record per CDR3 protein. Of about 250,000 distinct CDR3 sequences listed, 20% to 30% are singletons. Here the sequenced sample was PBMCs, mostly from graft donor cells, taken 360 days after TCRalphabeta/CD19-depleted stem cell transplant. The receptors originated from a female patient between 2 and 15 years old who had a stem cell transplant for congenital amegakaryocytic thrombocytopenia, so the T cells may come from the graft donor.

The table lists this clonotype with many counts. The chain couples TRBV29-1 to TRBJ2-5, with unresolved D. CDR3 length equals 13 residues. Germline V gene lookup returns CDR1 SQVTM and CDR2 ANQGSEA. V was trimmed by 2 bases and J by 5 bases, leaving 12 bases between them. The DNA for the CDR3 is TGCAGCGTTGAAAGCTTCCGGTTGGAGACCCAGTACTTC. Residues: CSVESFRLETQYF.

The chain links TRBV7-9 to TRBJ2-1, with 8 bases matching TRBD1. This CDR3 is 16 amino acids long. Unmatched junction bases numbered 10, after V lost 6 bases and J lost 3 bases. Germline CDR1 SEHNR, CDR2 FQNEAQ (reference sequence). This CDR3 reads CASRKWTGPSYNEQFF. CDR3 nucleotide sequence: TGTGCCAGCAGGAAATGGACAGGGCCTAGCTACAATGAGCAGTTCTTC.

This clonotype was picked up a small number of times. The V gene is TRBV11-2, the J gene TRBJ2-5; no clear D gene. CDR3 size: 12 residues. CDR1 is SGHAT and CDR2 is FQNNGV in the germline V gene. Trimming left V 2 bases short and J 5 bases short, with 6 bases between. The CDR3 protein is CASSLFSETQYF. CDR3 bases: TGTGCCAGCAGCTTATTTTCCGAGACCCAGTACTTC.

The V and J genes are TRBV7-9 and TRBJ2-1; D unclear. In germline, CDR1 is SEHNR, CDR2 FQNEAQ (reference sequence). The CDR3 is 15 residues long. Trimming shortened V by 1 base and J by 2 bases, and 9 bases separated the two germline ends. As DNA, the CDR3 is TGTGCCAGCAGCTTAGGGGCAGGTACCTACAATGAGCAGTTCTTC. Translated: CASSLGAGTYNEQFF.

The chain uses TRBV4-1 and TRBJ2-2; D remains ambiguous. This CDR3 is built from 16 residues. The V end was cut by 2 bases, the J end by 2 bases, with 12 bases between. CDR1 and CDR2 from the germline V gene are MGHRA and YSYEKL. The CDR3 bases are TGCGCCAGCAGCCAAAATAGCCACTTTAACACCGGGGAGCTGTTTTTT. The encoded protein is CASSQNSHFNTGELFF.

The rearrangement uses TRBV11-2 and TRBJ2-1; 7 positions agree with TRBD1. V lost 4 bases, J lost 7 bases, and 13 bases stayed unmatched. This CDR3 spans 16 amino acids. Germline V CDR1 and CDR2: SGHAT, FQNNGV. This chain's CDR3 is CASSSFSRQGGNEQFF. In DNA form, the CDR3 reads TGTGCCAGCAGCTCCTTTAGCCGACAGGGTGGGAATGAGCAGTTCTTC.

For this clonotype: The junction departs from the called germline gene at one end, perhaps through a read error. The chain joins TRBV3-1 to TRBJ2-1, with 11 bases lining up with TRBD2. Germline V gene data show CDR1 as LGHDT and CDR2 as YNNKEL (reference sequence). The CDR3 covers 18 residues. The CDR3 is CARSFGTSGSSPYNEQFF. The CDR3 DNA sequence: TGTGCCCGCAGTTTCGGTACTAGCGGGAGTTCCCCCTACAATGAGCAGTTCTTC.

This clonotype appeared a few times. This chain uses TRBV27 with TRBJ2-1; 8 bases align to TRBD2. Per the germline V gene, CDR1 is MNHEY and CDR2 is SMNVEV (reference sequence). This CDR3 has 12 residues. J gave up 15 bases and V 6 bases, and 10 bases lay outside the gene matches. The CDR3 region is CASSQAGAARFF. Written as DNA, the CDR3 is TGTGCCAGCAGCCAAGCGGGGGCCGCTCGGTTCTTC.

This chain uses TRBV20-1 with TRBJ1-6, with D perhaps matching TRBD1 (6 bases). V was cut by 7 bases and J by 0 bases, with 16 bases left in between. Germline V lookup: CDR1 DFQATT, CDR2 SNEGSKA (reference sequence). The CDR3 extends over 16 amino acids. The CDR3 nucleotides read TGCAGTGTGAGGACAGTGCTGAGCTCCTATAATTCACCCCTCCACTTT. Translated: CSVRTVLSSYNSPLHF.